Given below is one T cell receptor (beta chain) in context. Its antigen is unknown. V gave up 2 bases and J gave up 2 bases, with 11 bases separating them. In germline, CDR1 is SGHNT, CDR2 YYREEE (reference sequence). There are 14 residues in the CDR3. The record originates from a study of STAT3 mutations in large granular lymphocyte leukemia. Study findings and constraints: In T-cell large granular lymphocyte leukemia, about half of patients showed multiple immunodominant subclonotypes. All newly emerging clones after therapy were STAT3 wild type.

Assay: immunoSEQ multiplex PCR; the TCRdb copy retains only in-frame clones and omits some. The top ten clones hold 60% to 70% of a sample with approximately 8,400 clones, 92% of them seen once. The receptor comes from a man between 60 and 75 years old with T-cell large granular lymphocyte leukemia. Some clones in this sample may be carry-over from other donors' samples. The chain combines TRBV5-4 with TRBJ2-7; D is undetermined. The sequenced sample was peripheral blood mononuclear cells. The CDR3 spells CASSFEPVPYEQYF. For the CDR3, the DNA is TGTGCCAGCAGCTTTGAACCGGTCCCCTACGAGCAGTACTTC.